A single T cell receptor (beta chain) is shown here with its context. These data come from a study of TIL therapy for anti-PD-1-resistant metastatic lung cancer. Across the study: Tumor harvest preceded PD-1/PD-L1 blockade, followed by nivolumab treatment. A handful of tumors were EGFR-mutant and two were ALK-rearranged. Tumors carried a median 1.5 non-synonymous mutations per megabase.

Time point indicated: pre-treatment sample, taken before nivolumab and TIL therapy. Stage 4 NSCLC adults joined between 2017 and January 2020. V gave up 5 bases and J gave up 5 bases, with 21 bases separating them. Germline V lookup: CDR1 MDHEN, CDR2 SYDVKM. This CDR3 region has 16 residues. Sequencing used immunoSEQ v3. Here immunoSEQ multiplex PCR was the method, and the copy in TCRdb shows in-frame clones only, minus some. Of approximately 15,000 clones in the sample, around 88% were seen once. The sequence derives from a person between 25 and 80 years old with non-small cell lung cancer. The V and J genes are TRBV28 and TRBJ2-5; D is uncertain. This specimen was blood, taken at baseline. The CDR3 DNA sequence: TGTGCCAGCAGTCAGCTGTACAGAGGTAGGGCGGAGACCCAGTACTTC. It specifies CASSQLYRGRAETQYF.